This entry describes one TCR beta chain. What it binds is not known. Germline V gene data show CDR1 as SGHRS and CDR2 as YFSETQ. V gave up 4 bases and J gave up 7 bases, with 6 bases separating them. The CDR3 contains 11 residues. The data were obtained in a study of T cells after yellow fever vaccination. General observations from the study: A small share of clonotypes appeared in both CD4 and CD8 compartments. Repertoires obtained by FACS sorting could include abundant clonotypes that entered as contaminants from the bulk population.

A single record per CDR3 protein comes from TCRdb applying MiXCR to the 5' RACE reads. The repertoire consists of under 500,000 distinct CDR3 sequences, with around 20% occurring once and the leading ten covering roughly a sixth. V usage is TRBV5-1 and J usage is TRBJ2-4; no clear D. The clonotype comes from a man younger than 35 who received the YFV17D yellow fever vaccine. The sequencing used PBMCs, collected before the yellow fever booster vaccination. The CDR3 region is CASSLSNIQYF. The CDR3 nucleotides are TGCGCCAGCAGCCTGAGTAACATTCAGTACTTC.